This T cell receptor beta chain was obtained from a study of cytomegalovirus exposure and HLA in healthy donors. Of note for this clone: Antigen specificity is unknown.

Study results and caveats: There were a few CMV-associated chains whose specificity for CMV antigens was confirmed in vitro. A later analysis reportedly identified an Asian-associated ancestry cluster as carrying fewer N-insertions than the approximately 730-donor mean. The authors later found TCR association rates varying by HLA locus, with DRB1 most and HLA-C fewest.

A multiplex PCR was run with 60 Vbeta primers and 13 Jbeta primers. Original data processing: Later work found tens of millions of unique TCR beta chains, with roughly 11 million shared. Clones were read by immunoSEQ multiplex PCR, and TCRdb kept only the in-frame ones, dropping some. D and trimming come from the DNA, and the V and J calls and clone size come from that table. The sample has about 160,000 clones, under 80% seen once. V dropped 3 bases and J dropped 4 bases, with 18 bases sitting between them. CDR3 length: 16 amino acids. CDR1 is MNHNS, CDR2 SASEGT, per germline. The sequencing input was PBMCs. The chain recombines TRBV6-1 with TRBJ1-2; D is unresolved. The clonotype was recovered from a man aged 40-49 years in good health and CMV-seronegative. CDR3 residues: CASSDPLTSIIYGYTF. In nucleotides, the CDR3 is TGTGCCAGCAGTGACCCCCTGACATCTATAATCTATGGCTACACCTTC.